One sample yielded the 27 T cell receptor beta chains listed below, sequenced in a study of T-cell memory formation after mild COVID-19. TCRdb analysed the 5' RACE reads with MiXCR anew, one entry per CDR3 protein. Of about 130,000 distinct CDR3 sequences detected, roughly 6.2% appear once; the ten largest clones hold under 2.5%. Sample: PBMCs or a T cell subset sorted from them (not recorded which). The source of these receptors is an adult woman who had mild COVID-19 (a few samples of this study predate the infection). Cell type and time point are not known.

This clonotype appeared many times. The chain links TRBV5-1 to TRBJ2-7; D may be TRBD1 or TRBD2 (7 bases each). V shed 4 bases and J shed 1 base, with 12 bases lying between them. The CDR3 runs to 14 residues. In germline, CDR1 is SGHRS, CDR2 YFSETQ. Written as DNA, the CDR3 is TGCGCCAGCAGCAGAGCGGGACAGTCCTACGAGCAGTACTTC. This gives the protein CASSRAGQSYEQYF.

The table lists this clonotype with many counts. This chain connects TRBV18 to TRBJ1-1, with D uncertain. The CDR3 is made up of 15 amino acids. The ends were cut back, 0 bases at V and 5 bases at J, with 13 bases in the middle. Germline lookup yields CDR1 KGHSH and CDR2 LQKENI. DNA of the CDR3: TGTGCCAGCTCACCACCGGAGGTTCTAGGAACTGAAGCTTTCTTT. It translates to CASSPPEVLGTEAFF.

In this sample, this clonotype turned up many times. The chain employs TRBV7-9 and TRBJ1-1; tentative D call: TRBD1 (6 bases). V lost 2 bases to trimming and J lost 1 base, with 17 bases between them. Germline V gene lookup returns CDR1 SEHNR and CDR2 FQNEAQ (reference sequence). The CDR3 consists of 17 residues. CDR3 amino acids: CASSLTGRAVGNTEAFF. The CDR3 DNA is TGTGCCAGCAGCTTAACAGGGCGGGCGGTTGGGAACACTGAAGCTTTCTTT.

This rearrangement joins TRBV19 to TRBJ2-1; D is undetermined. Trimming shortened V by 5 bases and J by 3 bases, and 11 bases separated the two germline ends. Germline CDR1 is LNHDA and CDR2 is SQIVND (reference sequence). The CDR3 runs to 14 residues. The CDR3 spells CASSFGQNYNEQFF. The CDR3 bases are TGTGCCAGTAGTTTTGGGCAGAACTACAATGAGCAGTTCTTC.

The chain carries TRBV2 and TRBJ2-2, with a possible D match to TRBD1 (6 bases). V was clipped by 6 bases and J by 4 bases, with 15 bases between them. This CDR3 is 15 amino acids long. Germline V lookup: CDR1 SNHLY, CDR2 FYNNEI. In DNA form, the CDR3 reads TGTGCCAGCAGCATACAGGGTTTGGTCACCGGGGAGCTGTTTTTT. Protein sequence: CASSIQGLVTGELFF.

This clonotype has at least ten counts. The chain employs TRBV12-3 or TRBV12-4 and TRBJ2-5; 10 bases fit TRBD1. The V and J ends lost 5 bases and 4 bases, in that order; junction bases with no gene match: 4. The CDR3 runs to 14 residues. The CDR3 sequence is CASSPGTGVETQYF. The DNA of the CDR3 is TGTGCCAGCAGTCCAGGGACAGGGGTAGAGACCCAGTACTTC.

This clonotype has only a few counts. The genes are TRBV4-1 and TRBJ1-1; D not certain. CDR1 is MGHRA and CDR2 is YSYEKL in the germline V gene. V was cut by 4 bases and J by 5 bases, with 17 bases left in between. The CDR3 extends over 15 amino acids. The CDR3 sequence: CASSLEEGGLTEAFF. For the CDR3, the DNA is TGCGCCAGCAGCCTAGAGGAGGGCGGCTTAACTGAAGCTTTCTTT.

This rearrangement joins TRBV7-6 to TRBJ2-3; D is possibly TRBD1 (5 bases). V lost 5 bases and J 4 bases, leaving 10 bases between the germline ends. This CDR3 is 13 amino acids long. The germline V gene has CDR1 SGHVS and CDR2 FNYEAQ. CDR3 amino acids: CASSPGPADTQYF. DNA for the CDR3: TGTGCCAGCAGCCCAGGGCCCGCAGATACGCAGTATTTT.

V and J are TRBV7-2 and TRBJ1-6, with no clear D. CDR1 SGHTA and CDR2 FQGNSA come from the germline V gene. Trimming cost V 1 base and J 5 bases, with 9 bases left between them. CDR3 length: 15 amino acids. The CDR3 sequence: CASSLGTANNSPLHF. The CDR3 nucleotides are TGTGCCAGCAGCTTAGGTACAGCTAATAATTCACCCCTCCACTTT.

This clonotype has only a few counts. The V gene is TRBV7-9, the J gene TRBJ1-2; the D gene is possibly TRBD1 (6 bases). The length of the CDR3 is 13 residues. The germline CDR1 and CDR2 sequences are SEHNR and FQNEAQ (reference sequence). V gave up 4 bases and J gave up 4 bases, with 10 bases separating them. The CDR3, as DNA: TGTGCCAGCAGCTCCCGGACAGTCTATGGCTACACCTTC. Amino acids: CASSSRTVYGYTF.

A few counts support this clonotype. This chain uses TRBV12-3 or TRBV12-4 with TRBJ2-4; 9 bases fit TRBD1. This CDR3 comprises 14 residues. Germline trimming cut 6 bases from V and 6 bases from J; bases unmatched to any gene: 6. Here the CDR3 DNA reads TGTGCCAGCAGCCGGACAGGGGCTCCAAACATTCAGTACTTC. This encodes CASSRTGAPNIQYF.

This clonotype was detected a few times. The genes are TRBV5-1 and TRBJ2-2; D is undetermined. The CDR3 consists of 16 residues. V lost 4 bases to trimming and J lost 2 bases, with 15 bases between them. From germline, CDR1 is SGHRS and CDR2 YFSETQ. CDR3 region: CASSHVLLTNTGELFF. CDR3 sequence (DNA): TGCGCCAGCAGCCATGTTTTACTAACTAACACCGGGGAGCTGTTTTTT.

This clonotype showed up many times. The CDR3 is CASSHNRGEWGNQPQHF. The CDR3 bases are TGTGCCAGCAGTCATAACAGGGGCGAATGGGGCAATCAGCCCCAGCATTTT. The chain uses TRBV12-3 or TRBV12-4 and TRBJ1-5; the match to TRBD1 covers 7 bases. Unmatched junction bases numbered 12, after V lost 5 bases and J lost 2 bases. The CDR3 is 17 amino acids.

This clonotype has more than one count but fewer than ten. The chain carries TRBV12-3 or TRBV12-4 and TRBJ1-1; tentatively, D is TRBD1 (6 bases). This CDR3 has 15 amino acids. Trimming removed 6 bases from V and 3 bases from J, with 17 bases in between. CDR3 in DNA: TGTGCCAGCAGCCCTGTAGGGGGGAAGGACACTGAAGCTTTCTTT. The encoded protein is CASSPVGGKDTEAFF.

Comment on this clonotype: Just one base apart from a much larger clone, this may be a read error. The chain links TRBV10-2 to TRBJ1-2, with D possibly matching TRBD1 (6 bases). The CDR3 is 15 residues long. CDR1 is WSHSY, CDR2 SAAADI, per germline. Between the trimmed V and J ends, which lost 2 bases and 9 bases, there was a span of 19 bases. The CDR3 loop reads CASSEVLGPRGRYTF. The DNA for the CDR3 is TGCGCCAGCAGTGAGGTTCTCGGCCCCCGGGGGCGCTACACCTTC.

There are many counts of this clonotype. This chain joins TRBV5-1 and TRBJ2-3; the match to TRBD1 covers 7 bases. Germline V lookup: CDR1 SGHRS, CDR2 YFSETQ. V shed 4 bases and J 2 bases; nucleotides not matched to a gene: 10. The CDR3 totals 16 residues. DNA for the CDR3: TGCGCCAGCAGCGCCGGGACAGACCTCTTCACAGATACGCAGTATTTT. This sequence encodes CASSAGTDLFTDTQYF. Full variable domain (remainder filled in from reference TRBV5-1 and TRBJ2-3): KAGVTQTPRYLIKTRGQQVTLSCSPISGHRSVSWYQQTPGQGLQFLFEYFSETQRNKGNFPGRFSGRQFSNSRSEMNVSTLELGDSALYLCASSAGTDLFTDTQYFGPGTRLTVL.

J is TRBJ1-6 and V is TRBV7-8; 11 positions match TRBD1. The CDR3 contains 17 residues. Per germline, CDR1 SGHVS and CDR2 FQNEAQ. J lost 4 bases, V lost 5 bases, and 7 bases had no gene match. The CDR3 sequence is CASSLGQGASYNSPLHF. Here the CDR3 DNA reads TGTGCCAGCAGCCTAGGACAGGGGGCAAGTTATAATTCACCCCTCCACTTT.

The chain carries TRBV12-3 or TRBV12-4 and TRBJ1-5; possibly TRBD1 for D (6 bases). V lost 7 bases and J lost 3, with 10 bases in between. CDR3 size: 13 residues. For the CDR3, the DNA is TGTGCCAGCACTGACAGGCTCAATCAGCCCCAGCATTTT. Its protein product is CASTDRLNQPQHF.

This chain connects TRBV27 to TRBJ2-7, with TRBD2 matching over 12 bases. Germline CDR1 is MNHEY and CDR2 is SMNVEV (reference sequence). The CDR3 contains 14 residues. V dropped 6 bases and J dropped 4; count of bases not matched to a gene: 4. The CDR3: CASRTGLAGYEQYF. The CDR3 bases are TGTGCCAGCAGGACAGGACTAGCGGGGTACGAGCAGTACTTC.

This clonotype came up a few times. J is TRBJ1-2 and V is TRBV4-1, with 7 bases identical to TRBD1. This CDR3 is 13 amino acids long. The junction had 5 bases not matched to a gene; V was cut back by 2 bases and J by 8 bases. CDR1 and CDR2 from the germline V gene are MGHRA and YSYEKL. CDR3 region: CASSQSQGEGYTF. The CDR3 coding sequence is TGCGCCAGCAGCCAATCCCAGGGGGAGGGCTACACCTTC.

Written as DNA, the CDR3 is TGCAGTGCTAGGGCGGGACTAGCGGGGGTCTACAATGAGCAGTTCTTC. Translation gives CSARAGLAGVYNEQFF. This chain uses TRBV20-1 with TRBJ2-1; 14 positions agree with TRBD2. Germline V lookup: CDR1 DFQATT, CDR2 SNEGSKA (reference sequence). The CDR3 has 16 amino acids. Trimming at V came to 3 bases and at J to 3 bases, leaving 4 bases not matched to a gene.

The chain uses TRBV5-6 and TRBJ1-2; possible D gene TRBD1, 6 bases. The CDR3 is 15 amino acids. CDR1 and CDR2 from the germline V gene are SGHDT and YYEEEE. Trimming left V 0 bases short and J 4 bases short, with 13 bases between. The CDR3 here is CASSLVAGDGYGYTF. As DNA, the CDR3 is TGTGCCAGCAGCTTGGTGGCAGGGGATGGCTATGGCTACACCTTC.

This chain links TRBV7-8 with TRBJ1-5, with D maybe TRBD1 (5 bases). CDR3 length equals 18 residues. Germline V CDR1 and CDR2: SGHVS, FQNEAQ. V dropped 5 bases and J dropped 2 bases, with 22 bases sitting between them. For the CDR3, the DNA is TGTGCCAGCAGCCCGGGACCTTGGGCGGCCTATGGCAATCAGCCCCAGCATTTT. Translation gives CASSPGPWAAYGNQPQHF.

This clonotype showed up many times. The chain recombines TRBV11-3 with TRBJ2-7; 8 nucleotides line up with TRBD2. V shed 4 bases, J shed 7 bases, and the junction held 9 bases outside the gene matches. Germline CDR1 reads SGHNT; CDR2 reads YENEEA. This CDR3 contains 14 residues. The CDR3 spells CASSSGTSLTEQYF. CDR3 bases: TGTGCCAGCAGCTCCGGGACTAGTCTAACTGAGCAGTACTTC.

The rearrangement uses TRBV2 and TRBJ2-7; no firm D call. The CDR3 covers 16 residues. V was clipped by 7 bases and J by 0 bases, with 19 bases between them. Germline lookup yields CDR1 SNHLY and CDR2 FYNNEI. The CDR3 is CASKFLPTTDSYEQYF. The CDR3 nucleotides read TGTGCCAGCAAGTTTTTACCGACGACGGACTCCTACGAGCAGTACTTC. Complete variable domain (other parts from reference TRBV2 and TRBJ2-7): EPEVTQTPSHQVTQMGQEVILRCVPISNHLYFYWYRQILGQKVEFLVSFYNNEISEKSEIFDDQFSVERPDGSNFTLKIRSTKLEDSAMYFCASKFLPTTDSYEQYFGPGTRLTVT.

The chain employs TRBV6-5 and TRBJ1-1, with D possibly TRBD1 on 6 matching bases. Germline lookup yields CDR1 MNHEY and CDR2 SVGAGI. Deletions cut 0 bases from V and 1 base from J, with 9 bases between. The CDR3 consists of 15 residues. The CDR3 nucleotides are TGTGCCAGCAGTTACTCTGGGACACCGAACACTGAAGCTTTCTTT. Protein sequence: CASSYSGTPNTEAFF.

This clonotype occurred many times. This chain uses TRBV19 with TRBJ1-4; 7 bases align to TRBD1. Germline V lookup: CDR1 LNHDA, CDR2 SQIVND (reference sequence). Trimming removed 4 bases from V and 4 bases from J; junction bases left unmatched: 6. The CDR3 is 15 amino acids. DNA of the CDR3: TGTGCCAGTAGTACCCCGACAGGGCTTAATGAAAAACTGTTTTTT. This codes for CASSTPTGLNEKLFF.